This TCR beta chain was captured in a study of tumor-infiltrating lymphocytes in primary liver carcinoma. As for the study in general: Surgeons treated the primary liver carcinoma of the patients by surgical resection. Patients were men and women aged 30 to 69 years.

In regard to this clonotype: Its cognate antigen is unknown. The junction differs from germline at one of its ends, possibly a read error.

This CDR3 has 12 amino acids. Study-wide findings and caveats: Tumors significantly exceeded blood in top-250-clone fraction (p = 0.039).

From around 530 ng of total RNA, TCR beta-specific cDNA was reverse-transcribed using a constant-region primer. Three nested multiplex PCR rounds, a slightly modified ARM-PCR method, built the TCR beta libraries. Two initial PCR rounds of approximately 10 cycles each paired TRBV1-TRBV30 forward primers with a C-beta reverse primer. TCRdb analysed the multiplex PCR reads with MiXCR anew, one entry per CDR3 protein. The table includes about 350,000 distinct CDR3 sequences, about 61% detected once. Germline DNA was extracted alongside blood RNA, which was obtained from unsorted whole blood. Chronic HBV infection was present, with no prior treatment.

The V and J genes are TRBV12-3 or TRBV12-4 and TRBJ1-1; unclear D gene. The sequenced material came from peripheral blood. This TCR was recovered from a man aged 35 to 55 with primary liver carcinoma and hepatitis B virus infection. The CDR3 nucleotides are TGTGCCAGCATACCCCGCGGCACTGAAGCTTTCTTC. Residues: CASIPRGTEAFF.